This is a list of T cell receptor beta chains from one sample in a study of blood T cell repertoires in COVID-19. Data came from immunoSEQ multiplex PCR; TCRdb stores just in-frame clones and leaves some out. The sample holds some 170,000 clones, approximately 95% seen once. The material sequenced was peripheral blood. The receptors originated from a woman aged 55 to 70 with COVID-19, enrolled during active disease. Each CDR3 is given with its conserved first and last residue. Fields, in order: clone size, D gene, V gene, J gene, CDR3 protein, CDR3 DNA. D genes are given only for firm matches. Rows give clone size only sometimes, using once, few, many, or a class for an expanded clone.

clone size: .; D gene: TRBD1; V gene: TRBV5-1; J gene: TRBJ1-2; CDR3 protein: CASSPGTGASYGYTF; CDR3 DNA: TGCGCCAGCAGCCCAGGGACAGGGGCGTCCTATGGCTACACCTTC
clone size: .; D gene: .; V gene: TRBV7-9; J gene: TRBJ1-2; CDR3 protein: CASTITGNYGYTF; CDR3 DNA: TGTGCCAGCACCATCACAGGCAACTATGGCTACACCTTC
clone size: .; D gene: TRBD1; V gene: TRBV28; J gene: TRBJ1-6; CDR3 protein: CASRPPEGQGRPLHF; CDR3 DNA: TGTGCCAGCAGACCACCCGAGGGACAGGGGAGACCCCTCCACTTT
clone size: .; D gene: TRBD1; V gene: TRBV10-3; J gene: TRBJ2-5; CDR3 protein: CAISAGQGRETQYF; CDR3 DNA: TGTGCCATCAGTGCCGGACAGGGGCGAGAGACCCAGTACTTC
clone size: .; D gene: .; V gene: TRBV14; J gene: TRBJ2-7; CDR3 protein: CASSHTVRGEVYEQYF; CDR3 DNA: TGTGCCAGCAGCCATACGGTCCGGGGAGAAGTATACGAGCAGTACTTC
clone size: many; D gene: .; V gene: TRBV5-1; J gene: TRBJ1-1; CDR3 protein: CASSNHRDGGGTEAFF; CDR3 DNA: TGCGCCAGCAGCAATCATCGGGACGGGGGAGGCACTGAAGCTTTCTTT
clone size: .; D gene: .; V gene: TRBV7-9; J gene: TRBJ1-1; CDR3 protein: CASSLDPGGATEAFF; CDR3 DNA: TGTGCCAGCAGCCTGGATCCTGGGGGGGCCACTGAAGCTTTCTTT
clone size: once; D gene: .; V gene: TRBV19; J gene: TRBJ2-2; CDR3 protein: CASSITVWSTGELFF; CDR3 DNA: TGTGCCAGTAGTATTACGGTCTGGTCGACAGGGGAGCTGTTTTTT
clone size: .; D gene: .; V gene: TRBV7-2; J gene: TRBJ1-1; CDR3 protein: CASSPIVSRVNTEAFF; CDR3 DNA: TGTGCCAGCAGCCCGATAGTTTCTCGTGTCAACACTGAAGCTTTCTTT
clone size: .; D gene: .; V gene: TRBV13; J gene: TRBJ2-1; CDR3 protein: CASSLGGSYNEQFF; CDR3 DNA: TGTGCCAGCAGCTTAGGCGGCTCCTACAATGAGCAGTTCTTC
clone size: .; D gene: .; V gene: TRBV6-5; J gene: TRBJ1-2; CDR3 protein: CASSRDAIRHGYTF; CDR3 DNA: TGTGCCAGCAGTCGCGATGCCATTCGTCATGGCTACACCTTC
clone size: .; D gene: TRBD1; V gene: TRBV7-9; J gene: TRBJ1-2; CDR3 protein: CASSAGGTAANYGYTF; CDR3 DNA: TGTGCCAGCAGCGCAGGGGGAACAGCAGCTAACTATGGCTACACCTTC
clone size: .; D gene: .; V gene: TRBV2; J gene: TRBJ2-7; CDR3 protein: CASRDTGNREQYF; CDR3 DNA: TGTGCCAGCAGGGACACAGGGAACCGCGAGCAGTACTTC
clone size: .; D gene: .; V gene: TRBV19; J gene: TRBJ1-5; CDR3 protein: CASSTGRGESQHF; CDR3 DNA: TGTGCCAGTAGTACCGGGAGGGGAGAATCCCAGCATTTT
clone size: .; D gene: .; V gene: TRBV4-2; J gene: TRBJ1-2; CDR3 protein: CASSQQNQGLYGYTF; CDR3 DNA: TGTGCCAGCAGCCAACAAAACCAGGGGCTCTATGGCTACACCTTC
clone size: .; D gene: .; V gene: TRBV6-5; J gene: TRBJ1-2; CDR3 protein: CASSYSTTRPYGYTF; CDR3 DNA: TGTGCCAGCAGTTACTCGACAACCCGCCCCTATGGCTACACCTTC
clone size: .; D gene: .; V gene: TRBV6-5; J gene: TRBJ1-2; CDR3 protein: CASSYSGRVYGYTF; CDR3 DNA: TGTGCCAGCAGTTACTCGGGCAGGGTCTATGGCTACACCTTC
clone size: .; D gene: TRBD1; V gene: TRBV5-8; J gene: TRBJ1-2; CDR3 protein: CASSLLRDRVYGYGYTF; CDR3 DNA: TGTGCCAGCAGCTTGTTGCGGGACAGGGTTTATGGCTATGGCTATACCTTC
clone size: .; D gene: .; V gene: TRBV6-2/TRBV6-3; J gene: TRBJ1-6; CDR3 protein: CASSVRGAYNSPLHF; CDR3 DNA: TGTGCCAGCAGTGTCCGCGGTGCCTATAATTCACCCCTCCACTTT
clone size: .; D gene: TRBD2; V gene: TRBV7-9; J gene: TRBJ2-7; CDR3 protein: CASSLPAGETYEQYF; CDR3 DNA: TGTGCCAGCAGCCTCCCAGCGGGGGAAACCTACGAGCAGTACTTC